This is a list of T cell receptor beta chains from one sample in a study of T cell changes during pregnancy in multiple sclerosis. The method was immunoSEQ multiplex PCR; TCRdb's version includes in-frame clones alone and lacks a portion of them. Here the sample spans roughly 93,000 clones, approximately 90% being singletons. This specimen consisted of peripheral blood, obtained in the first trimester of pregnancy. Source of these receptors: a female donor in good health, enrolled as a control in a pregnancy study. Each CDR3 is given with its conserved first and last residue. Fields, in order: D gene, J gene, V gene, clone size, CDR3 protein, CDR3 DNA. The D gene is left open where the match is weak. A row's size may be missing; if present it is once, few, many or a size class.

TRBD1 TRBJ2-7 TRBV7-9 - CASSSDRTYEQYF TGTGCCAGCAGCTCGGACAGGACCTACGAGCAGTACTTC
- TRBJ1-2 TRBV7-2 - CASSLDRTAMNGYTF TGTGCCAGCAGCTTAGACCGGACAGCTATGAATGGCTACACCTTC
- TRBJ1-3 TRBV6-5 - CASSYFRGGNTIYF TGTGCCAGCAGTTACTTTAGGGGAGGAAACACCATATATTTT
TRBD1 TRBJ2-2 TRBV19 - CASKGAPNTGELFF TGTGCCTCCAAGGGGGCCCCGAACACCGGGGAGCTGTTTTTT
TRBD1 TRBJ1-4 TRBV4-1 - CASSQGGTGPEKLFF TGCGCCAGCAGCCAGGGAGGGACAGGGCCTGAAAAACTGTTTTTT
- TRBJ2-3 TRBV5-1 - CASSLGPGDRDTQYF TGCGCCAGCAGCTTGGGGCCGGGGGACAGAGATACGCAGTATTTT
TRBD1 TRBJ2-7 TRBV6-5 - CASRGQGPYEQYF TGTGCCAGCAGGGGACAGGGACCCTACGAGCAGTACTTC
- TRBJ2-3 TRBV28 - CASSSTLSTVTDTQYF TGTGCCAGCAGTTCCACCCTCTCGACTGTCACAGATACGCAGTATTTT
- TRBJ2-2 TRBV6-1 - CASRVVPTGTGELFF TGTGCCAGCAGGGTAGTCCCGACGGGCACCGGGGAGCTGTTTTTT
TRBD1 TRBJ1-2 TRBV7-9 - CASSSRQGWGYTF TGTGCCAGCAGCTCGCGACAGGGATGGGGCTACACCTTC
TRBD1 TRBJ2-7 TRBV7-9 - CASSPPGTGDLGQYF TGTGCCAGCAGCCCCCCCGGGACAGGCGACCTTGGGCAGTACTTC
TRBD2 TRBJ2-7 TRBV19 - CASRRIAGSYEQYF TGTGCCAGTCGGAGGATAGCGGGGTCCTACGAGCAGTACTTC
TRBD2 TRBJ2-3 TRBV7-3 - CASSLKGIAGGYTDTQYF TGTGCCAGCAGCTTAAAGGGCATAGCGGGGGGCTACACAGATACGCAGTATTTT
- TRBJ1-1 TRBV28 - CASSSIDSVGGAFF TGTGCCAGCAGTTCGATAGACAGCGTTGGCGGAGCTTTCTTT
TRBD1 TRBJ2-5 TRBV6-6 - CASSKRQGAQETQYF TGTGCCAGCAGTAAGCGACAGGGAGCCCAAGAGACCCAGTACTTC
- TRBJ2-7 TRBV5-5 - CASSRSGQSYEQYF TGTGCCAGCAGCCGAAGTGGACAGTCCTACGAGCAGTACTTC
- TRBJ1-2 TRBV5-4 - CASSLAIYRDYTF TGTGCCAGCAGCTTGGCCATTTACAGGGATTACACCTTC
- TRBJ1-6 TRBV2 once CASTTLTYSPLHF TGTGCCAGCACGACATTAACCTATTCACCCCTCCACTTT
- TRBJ1-4 TRBV18 - CASSPDREKLFF TGTGCCAGCTCACCCGACAGGGAAAAACTGTTTTTT
- TRBJ2-7 TRBV13 - CASSLGGKGGYEQYF TGTGCCAGCAGCCTGGGGGGAAAGGGCGGATACGAGCAGTACTTC
- TRBJ1-1 TRBV11-2 once CASSLGYVVNTEAFF TGTGCCAGCAGCTTAGGCTACGTGGTGAACACTGAAGCTTTCTTT
- TRBJ2-6 TRBV19 - CASSQGGAGANVLTF TGTGCCAGTAGTCAGGGGGGAGCGGGGGCCAACGTCCTGACTTTC
- TRBJ2-7 TRBV29-1 - CSVERQGSSYEQYF TGCAGCGTTGAACGGCAGGGTAGTTCCTACGAGCAGTACTTC
- TRBJ2-7 TRBV11-1 - CASSRGGVAYEQYF TGTGCCAGCTCCAGGGGAGGGGTTGCCTACGAGCAGTACTTC
TRBD1 TRBJ2-7 TRBV9 - CASSVGQGSEQYF TGTGCCAGCAGCGTAGGACAGGGAAGCGAGCAGTACTTC
- TRBJ1-1 TRBV27 - CASSMWAGTEAFF TGTGCCAGCAGTATGTGGGCGGGCACTGAAGCTTTCTTT
- TRBJ2-7 TRBV28 - CASTGSPGYEQYF TGTGCCAGCACCGGGTCTCCTGGCTACGAGCAGTACTTC
TRBD1 TRBJ1-3 TRBV27 - CASSPTAGGAYSGNTIYF TGTGCCAGCAGCCCCACGGCAGGGGGCGCCTACTCTGGAAACACCATATATTTT
TRBD2 TRBJ2-3 TRBV7-3 - CASSLTAAGPTDTQYF TGTGCCAGCAGCTTAACGGCAGCGGGGCCTACAGATACGCAGTATTTT
- TRBJ2-4 TRBV19 - CASSAGTRKNIQYF TGTGCCAGTAGTGCCGGGACAAGAAAAAACATTCAGTACTTC
TRBD1 TRBJ2-7 TRBV18 - CASSPSGGPYEQYF TGTGCCAGCTCACCATCAGGGGGCCCCTACGAGCAGTACTTC
TRBD1 TRBJ1-1 TRBV7-9 - CASSLAVTGTDEAFF TGTGCCAGCAGCTTAGCAGTGACAGGGACGGATGAAGCTTTCTTT
TRBD1 TRBJ2-3 TRBV2 - CASFWDRRTDTQYF TGTGCCAGCTTCTGGGACAGGAGGACAGATACGCAGTATTTT
TRBD2 TRBJ2-2 TRBV5-1 - CASRGGNWNTGELFF TGCGCCAGCCGGGGAGGGAATTGGAACACCGGGGAGCTGTTTTTT
- TRBJ2-2 TRBV6-1 - CASTPFNTGELFF TGTGCCAGCACCCCATTTAACACCGGGGAGCTGTTTTTT
TRBD1 TRBJ1-4 TRBV29-1 - CSVRTGGDEKLFF TGCAGCGTTAGGACAGGGGGTGATGAAAAACTGTTTTTT
- TRBJ1-1 TRBV7-6 - CASSVIMNTEAFF TGTGCCAGCAGCGTAATTATGAACACTGAAGCTTTCTTT
TRBD1 TRBJ1-2 TRBV4-3 few CASSRGTDEGYTF TGCGCCAGCAGCCGAGGGACAGACGAAGGCTACACCTTC
TRBD1 TRBJ2-7 TRBV5-1 - CASSLGTGGTYEQYF TGCGCCAGCAGCTTGGGGACAGGGGGCACCTACGAGCAGTACTTC
TRBD1 TRBJ2-7 TRBV7-2 - CASSLTGTGAAYEQYF TGTGCCAGCAGCTTAACTGGGACAGGGGCGGCTTACGAGCAGTACTTC
- TRBJ1-2 TRBV29-1 - CSVEDRGKGYTF TGCAGCGTTGAAGATAGGGGAAAAGGCTACACCTTC
- TRBJ1-2 TRBV28 - CASSLVDYGYTF TGTGCCAGCAGTTTAGTCGACTATGGCTACACCTTC
- TRBJ1-2 TRBV28 once CATRVGGWGRVIYGYTF TGTGCCACCCGAGTGGGTGGGTGGGGGCGGGTTATCTATGGCTACACCTTC
TRBD2 TRBJ2-5 TRBV4-3 few CASSKRGGLRETQYF TGCGCCAGCAGCAAGCGGGGGGGCCTGAGGGAGACCCAGTACTTC
- TRBJ1-2 TRBV28 - CASSPEQGRSGGYTF TGTGCCAGCAGTCCCGAACAGGGTCGGTCCGGGGGCTACACCTTC